This T cell receptor (beta chain) came from a study of cytomegalovirus exposure and HLA in healthy donors (dated 2017 in TCRdb). Background for the entire study: An earlier analysis of roughly 500 of the donors reported 250 to 300 Gb of sequence data and 100 million to 120 million unique TCR beta sequences obtained from some 200 million T cells. On average, around 230,000 unique TCR beta nucleotide sequences were sequenced per donor among several hundred genotyped donors of the cohort, with roughly 19% of those sequences being non-productive. The genetic ancestry cluster associated with self-reported Caucasian donors included around four fifths of the 300 to 400 genotyped donors. The T cell repertoires of 666 subjects were profiled by immunosequencing and related to cytomegalovirus serostatus. To study patterns of TCR occurrence, a later analysis re-analyzed previously published TCR beta repertoires from 666 donors and added high-resolution HLA genotyping. A handful of DR-DQ haplotypes were handled as single units for association and clustering because linkage in the cohort was strong. In a later genetic analysis, genome-wide SNP genotypes for about 55% of the roughly 700 donors were used, and that subset was treated as a discovery cohort. Rather than drawing on any new phenotypic data, the later analysis identified candidate immune exposures from TCR beta sequences and the way those sequences occurred across donors. To predict cytomegalovirus infection status, the study combined high-throughput TCR immunosequencing, statistical association of individual TCRs with disease status, and machine learning. The study aimed to test whether signatures of past pathogen exposure could be identified by cataloging public T cell receptors. To decide whether each TCR beta V gene segment behaved as functional or pseudogenic, an earlier analysis of 587 of the donors relied on high-throughput TCR beta sequencing. Roughly 300 gigabases of sequencing data and roughly 90 million unique TCR sequences were included in an early release covering several hundred HLA-typed donors. A separate validation cohort of roughly 110 different subjects was used in addition to the roughly 640-subject first cohort. Donor age, sex, ethnicity and CMV serostatus were compiled alongside the repertoire data. All discovery cohort repertoires had been generated on a single sequencing platform. HLA typing included class I and class II loci at four-digit resolution. The number of donors typed differed by locus, with roughly 629-640 for A, B, C, DRB1 and DQB1, around 500 for DQA1, about 610 for DPA1, and under 490 for DPB1.

Points the paper makes about the study in general: Most TCR sequences were seen in very few donors, while some public TCRs were found in many individuals. The 87-base-pair reads could not distinguish some IMGT-functional V segments, including TRBV6-2 and TRBV6-3, so those segments were excluded. In both the original and validation cohorts, the classifier was reported to diagnose cytomegalovirus status with high specificity and sensitivity. The study gave a list of 150 to 200 TCR beta chains associated with cytomegalovirus. Linkage disequilibrium might explain the correlated functional status among segregating V segments, but an unknown experimental factor could not be ruled out. In vitro tests confirmed that a few of the cytomegalovirus-associated TCR beta chains recognize cytomegalovirus antigens. For the cohort, immune exposure information was limited to CMV serostatus. Broadly in line with IMGT annotations, most TCR beta V segments showed up in productive rearrangements about 87% or about 30% of the time in an earlier analysis of 450 to 600 of the donors. In this cohort, only TCR beta chains were sequenced, and detectable features were limited by the absence of alpha or paired-chain data. When HLA alleles, especially DR and DQ, strongly co-occurred, TCR associations were difficult to assign to individual alleles. A further reported finding was that TCR beta sequences accurately predicted the HLA-A and HLA-B alleles for most subjects in the first cohort. According to a later analysis, parvovirus B19, influenza, CMV and Epstein-Barr virus appeared linked to several top co-occurrence clusters. According to a later analysis, TCR association rates differed among HLA loci, with DRB1 alleles showing the most associated TCRs and HLA-C alleles showing the fewest. According to a later analysis, most CMV-associated TCR beta chains appeared to be HLA-restricted, and the HLA associations seemed to be driven largely by CMV exposure. An association between a missense DCLRE1C variant and V-gene and J-gene trimming of TCR beta chains was found in a later genetic analysis and replicated in an independent cohort. Because HLA typing was unavailable for some donors at each locus, only the typed subset was used in association tests. Because counts were too low, 15 to 20 rarely observed V segments, including chromosome 9 orphons, were excluded from the earlier analysis of 587 of the donors. According to the authors, the approach could potentially be generalized to other disease states and immunological phenotypes. Roughly uniform sequencing depth across donors was assumed in presence/absence analyses, although this assumption may not hold. A later analysis associated 15,000 to 20,000 TCR beta sequences with specific HLA alleles at a false discovery rate of 0.05. In a later analysis, HLA-associated TCR beta chains were found to be more clonally expanded and to have lower generation probabilities than equally common non-associated chains. In a later genetic analysis, fewer N-insertions in productive TCRs were reported among donors in an Asian-associated ancestry cluster than the roughly 710-donor mean. A cluster of highly shared sequence variants was judged likely to represent a technical artifact of the sequencing pipeline.

Turning to this clone: There is no known antigen for this receptor. No much larger clonotype is one base removed from it; base qualities were not supplied.

The library came from the immunoSEQ multiplex PCR assay. The multiplex PCR relied on a mix of 60 forward primers for TCR Vbeta segments and 13 reverse primers for TCR Jbeta segments. The CDR3 region of rearranged TCR beta genes was amplified from genomic DNA by a multiplex PCR assay. Amplified TCR beta libraries were sequenced as 87-base-pair reads on the Illumina HiSeq System. Regarding the original processing steps: A later analysis counted about 82 million unique TCR beta chains across the 666 repertoires, and 10 million to 12 million of these chains were shared by at least two donors. Raw reads were error-corrected and collapsed into unique sequences with a nearest-neighbor algorithm that merged closely related sequences to remove PCR and sequencing errors. Alignment of CDR3 sequences to IMGT reference sequences was used to assign V, D and J gene segments. Each retained sequence needed at least a six-nucleotide match to both a V gene segment and a J gene segment. Rearrangements were classified as productive when the CDR3 lacked stop codons and remained in frame with V and J, and all other rearrangements were classified as non-productive. CDR3 was defined by IMGT convention, running from the second conserved V-encoded cysteine to the conserved J-encoded phenylalanine. In an earlier analysis of 500 to 650 of the donors, sequences lacking an unambiguous match to a single V gene segment were excluded. An earlier analysis of several hundred of the donors classified V segments as functional when productive rearrangements were above 56.7% and as segregating when the standard deviation between donors was above 5%. A statistical classification framework was built to diagnose cytomegalovirus status from the catalog of TCR beta chain sequences. A later analysis assigned V and J genes by comparing TCR nucleotide sequences with IMGT/GENE-DB human TR gene sequences. The TCRdist pipeline was used in a later analysis to assign CDR3 sequences and most-parsimonious VDJ recombination scenarios. A later analysis defined each TCR beta chain by its CDR3 amino acid sequence plus V-gene family, and excluded reads lacking a unique V-gene family. In a later analysis, fewer than 600 highly shared, low-generation-probability nucleotide sequences were removed to address suspected cross-contamination and a sequencing artifact. A later analysis calculated a clonal expansion index for each public chain from normalized within-repertoire ranks of inferred template counts. Generation probabilities in a later analysis came from a VDJ recombination model fitted to out-of-frame rearrangements, and those results were checked against IGoR. A later analysis scored TCR-TCR, TCR-HLA and TCR-CMV co-occurrence with hypergeometric tests, applying a repertoire-size bias correction to TCR pairs. To estimate false discovery rates, a later analysis permuted the HLA or CMV assignments 20 times. In a later analysis, co-occurring TCRs were grouped using DBSCAN, and TCRdist sequence similarity was added for clustering within HLA-allele-positive subsets. Repertoires with fewer than 30,000 or more than 120,000 public chains were left out of co-occurrence clustering, as were four to six repertoires with anomalous nucleotide sharing. What TCRdb holds here is the immuneACCESS table cut down to in-frame rearrangements. Part of the clones is not present; checked against another copy, under half of the missing clones reflect an unresolved V gene, and the others are unexplained. V and J calls and clone size are given by that table; D and trimming were obtained from the DNA. The sample has some 150,000 clones on record, roughly a tenth of them singletons. Clones ranked in the top ten supply about 1.7% of the sample.

The germline V gene (reference sequence) yields LNHDA for CDR1 and SQIVND for CDR2. The trim is 3 bases for V and 3 bases for J, with a gap of 20 bases between the germline ends. The CDR3 starts with the cysteine, ends with the phenylalanine, and has 18 residues. CDR3 DNA is the only sequence kept; it has 54 bases, read in frame from the first base. The cohort consisted of 600 or so healthy bone marrow donors. All cohort members were sampled while nominally healthy, although unrecorded immune exposures were likely present. The donor was CMV seronegative and was included in the group of under 450 seronegative cohort members. Each donor provided a peripheral blood sample, and peripheral blood mononuclear cells were used for TCR beta sequencing. Genomic DNA extraction from the blood cell samples was performed with the Qiagen DNeasy Blood Extraction Kit.

Sequencing input: PBMCs. This sequence originates from a male donor in good health and CMV-seronegative. Recombination joined TRBV19 with TRBJ2-2; TRBD2 is perhaps the D gene, given 6 matching bases. The nucleotide sequence is TGTGCCAGTAGTATCGGGGGACGGGGAAGGGTGGACACCGGGGAGCTGTTTTTT. The translation is CASSIGGRGRVDTGELFF.